This TCR beta chain was retrieved from a study of blood T cell repertoires in COVID-19. Looking at the study overall: The samples span acute and convalescent COVID-19 from the United States, Italy and Spain. T cells, B-cell-depleted T cells, or PBMCs provided the cDNA or gDNA that served as material.

Per the germline V gene, CDR1 is SGHDT and CDR2 is YYEEEE. The CDR3 is 14 residues long. V lost 0 bases, J lost 3 bases, and 10 bases lay in between. Original processing methods: Counts of nucleated cells, estimated from reference gene primer amplification, were obtained. Profiled with immunoSEQ multiplex PCR; TCRdb holds only in-frame clones, not every one. The V and J calls and clone size come from that table; D and trimming were worked out from the DNA. The sample includes 300,000 to 500,000 clones, roughly 90% of them seen just once. Assignments of participants to cohorts depended upon their own reported clinical history.

The sample consisted of PBMCs or T cells enriched from blood (not recorded which). The V gene is TRBV5-6, the J gene TRBJ2-7; perhaps TRBD1 as D (5 bases). The sequence derives from a woman in her twenties or thirties with acute COVID-19. CDR3 amino acids: CASSLGQSNYEQYF. CDR3 DNA: TGTGCCAGCAGCTTGGGACAGTCTAACTACGAGCAGTACTTC.